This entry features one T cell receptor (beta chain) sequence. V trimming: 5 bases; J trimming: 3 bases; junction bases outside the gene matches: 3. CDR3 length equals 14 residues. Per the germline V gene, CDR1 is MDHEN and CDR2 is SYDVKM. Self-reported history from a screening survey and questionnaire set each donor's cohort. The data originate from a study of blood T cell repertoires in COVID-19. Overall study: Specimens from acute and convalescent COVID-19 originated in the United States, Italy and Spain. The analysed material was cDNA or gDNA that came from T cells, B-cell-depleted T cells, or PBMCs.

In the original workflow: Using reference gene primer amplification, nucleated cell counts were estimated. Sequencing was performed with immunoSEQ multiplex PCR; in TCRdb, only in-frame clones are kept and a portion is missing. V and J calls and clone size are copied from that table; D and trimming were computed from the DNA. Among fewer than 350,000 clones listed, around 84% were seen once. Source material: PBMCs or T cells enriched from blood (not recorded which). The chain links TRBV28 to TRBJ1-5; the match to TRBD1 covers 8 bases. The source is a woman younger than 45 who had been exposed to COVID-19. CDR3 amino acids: CASSLGQVNQPQHF. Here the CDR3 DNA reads TGTGCCAGCAGTCTGGGACAGGTCAATCAGCCCCAGCATTTT.